This T cell receptor (beta chain) is from a study of OX40 agonist ivuxolimab in advanced cancers. The count of this clone is one. There are 20 residues in the CDR3. Some clones are missing from TCRdb's copy, which holds only in-frame ones; the method was immunoSEQ multiplex PCR. This table holds around 70,000 clones, 82% found once. The sequence derives from an adult with an advanced solid tumor such as melanoma, head and neck, liver or kidney cancer. The source material was CD4+ or CD8+ T cells sorted from blood, sampled in a trial of the OX40 agonist ivuxolimab. The chain combines TRBV7-5 with TRBJ2-3. TRBV7-5 is an annotated pseudogene. The CDR3 region has the DNA TGTGTCAGAAGCTGGGGATGGTGGCCAGCCGACTCTGTAAGCACAGATACGCAGTATTTT. Protein product: CVRSWGWWPADSVSTDTQYF.